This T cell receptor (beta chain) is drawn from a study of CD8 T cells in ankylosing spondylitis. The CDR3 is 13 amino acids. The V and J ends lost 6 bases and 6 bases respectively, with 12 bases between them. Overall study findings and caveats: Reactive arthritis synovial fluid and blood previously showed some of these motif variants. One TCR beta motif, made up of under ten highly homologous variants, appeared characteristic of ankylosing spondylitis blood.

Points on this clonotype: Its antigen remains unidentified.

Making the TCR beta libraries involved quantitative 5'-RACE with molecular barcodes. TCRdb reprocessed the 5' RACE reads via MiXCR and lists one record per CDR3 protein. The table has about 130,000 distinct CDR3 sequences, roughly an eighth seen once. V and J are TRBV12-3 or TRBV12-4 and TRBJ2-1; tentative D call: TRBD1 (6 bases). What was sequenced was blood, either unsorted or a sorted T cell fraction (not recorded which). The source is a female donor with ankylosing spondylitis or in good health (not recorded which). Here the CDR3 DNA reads TGTGCCAGCAGCTCTACAGGGCTCAATGAGCAGTTCTTC. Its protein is CASSSTGLNEQFF.